This TCR beta chain was profiled in a study of blood T cell repertoires in COVID-19. Germline assignment: CDR1 SGHKS and CDR2 YYEKEE (reference sequence). The CDR3 has 16 residues. Trimming pared 4 bases from V and 1 base from J, leaving 14 bases between. The data were produced by immunoSEQ multiplex PCR, yet TCRdb's version contains in-frame clones alone and is incomplete. The repertoire includes some 70,000 clones, about 90% of them detected once, and 6% to 8% sits in the top ten. The specimen sequenced was peripheral blood. The clonotype originates from a human donor in a cohort sampled during active COVID-19. The V gene is TRBV5-5, the J gene TRBJ1-4, with D perhaps TRBD1 (5 bases). The DNA of the CDR3 is TGTGCCAGCAGCGTAGCTCAAGGGGTAACTAATGAAAAACTGTTTTTT. Its protein product is CASSVAQGVTNEKLFF.